The clone carrying this T cell receptor beta chain was detected only a few times. Sequencing was performed with immunoSEQ multiplex PCR; in TCRdb, only in-frame clones are kept and a portion is missing. The repertoire holds 150,000 to 200,000 clones, with about 90% as singletons. The CDR3 loop spans 14 amino acids. The junction had 5 bases not matched to a gene; V was cut back by 6 bases and J by 4 bases. The germline V gene has CDR1 MDHEN and CDR2 SYDVKM. Participant-reported clinical history was the basis for cohort assignment. Recovered participants had two consecutive negative NP/OP PCR tests, healthcare professional clearance, or symptom resolution. This record comes from a study of blood T cell repertoires in COVID-19. Study context: Sample material is recorded as cDNA or gDNA derived from T cells, B-cell-depleted T cells, or PBMCs.

Sequencing was done on a sample of PBMCs or T cells enriched from blood (not recorded which). The chain employs TRBV28 and TRBJ2-7, with 11 bases aligning to TRBD1. This clonotype was sampled from a woman aged 18-30 years who had recovered from COVID-19. The CDR3 here is CASRRTGGSYEQYF. The DNA for the CDR3 is TGTGCCAGCAGAAGGACAGGGGGCAGTTACGAGCAGTACTTC. Based on the CDR3 plus reference TRBV28 and TRBJ2-7, the full variable domain is DVKVTQSSRYLVKRTGEKVFLECVQDMDHENMFWYRQDPGLGLRLIYFSYDVKMKEKGDIPEGYSVSREKKERFSLILESASTNQTSMYLCASRRTGGSYEQYFGPGTRLTVT.